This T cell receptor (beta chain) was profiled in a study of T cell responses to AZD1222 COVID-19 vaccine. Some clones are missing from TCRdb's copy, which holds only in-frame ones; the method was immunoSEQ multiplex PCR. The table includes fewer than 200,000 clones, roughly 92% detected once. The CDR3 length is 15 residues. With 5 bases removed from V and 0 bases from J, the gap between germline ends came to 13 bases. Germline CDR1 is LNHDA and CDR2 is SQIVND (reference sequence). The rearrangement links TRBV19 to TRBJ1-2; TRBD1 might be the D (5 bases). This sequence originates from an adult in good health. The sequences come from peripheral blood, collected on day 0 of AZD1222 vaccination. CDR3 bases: TGTGCCAGTAGTCCCCCGGGACGGACTAACTATGGCTACACCTTC. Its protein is CASSPPGRTNYGYTF.